These T cell receptor beta chains were read from a single sample in a study of vaccination and CD4 T cells after COVID-19. TCRdb redid the calling of the PCR reads with MiXCR, one entry per CDR3 protein. The sample includes thousands of distinct CDR3 sequences, about half seen only once; the top ten take about 35%. Their recognized antigens are unknown. The sequenced sample consisted of CD4+ T cells from blood, cultured in vitro. The receptors derive from a human donor in good health. Each CDR3 is given with its conserved first and last residue. Each record gives: V gene, J gene, D gene, clone size, CDR3 DNA, CDR3 protein. A D gene is named only where the DNA matches it firmly. Expanded clones are given a class, and other clones once, few, many or no size at all.

v_call: TRBV20-1; j_call: TRBJ1-1; d_call: TRBD1; clone_size: few; cdr3_nt: TGCAGTGCTAGAGATCCCGGGACAGGGGGCACTGAAGCTTTCTTT; cdr3_aa: CSARDPGTGGTEAFF
v_call: TRBV27; j_call: TRBJ2-5; d_call: NA; clone_size: NA; cdr3_nt: TGTGCCAGCAGAACAGGCCAAGAGACCCAGTACTTC; cdr3_aa: CASRTGQETQYF
v_call: TRBV27; j_call: TRBJ2-2; d_call: NA; clone_size: NA; cdr3_nt: TGTGCCACCCCGGAGTCGAACACCGGGGAGCTGTTTTTT; cdr3_aa: CATPESNTGELFF
v_call: TRBV11-2; j_call: TRBJ1-2; d_call: NA; clone_size: NA; cdr3_nt: TGTGCCAGCAGCTTAGAGTCCTCGGGGGGCTACACCTTC; cdr3_aa: CASSLESSGGYTF
v_call: TRBV7-2; j_call: TRBJ2-2; d_call: NA; clone_size: NA; cdr3_nt: TGTGCCAGCAGCTCCGCAGTAGCGGTTGGGGAGCTGTTTTTT; cdr3_aa: CASSSAVAVGELFF
v_call: TRBV20-1; j_call: TRBJ1-1; d_call: NA; clone_size: NA; cdr3_nt: TGCAGTGCTAGAGCTGGCCCCACTGAAGCTTTCTTT; cdr3_aa: CSARAGPTEAFF
v_call: TRBV7-3; j_call: TRBJ2-3; d_call: NA; clone_size: few; cdr3_nt: TGTGCCAGCAGCTTAATGGGACCAGATACGCAGTATTTT; cdr3_aa: CASSLMGPDTQYF
v_call: TRBV20-1; j_call: TRBJ1-2; d_call: NA; clone_size: few; cdr3_nt: TGCAGTGCGGGGCCGCCAGGAATTAACTATGGCTACACCTTC; cdr3_aa: CSAGPPGINYGYTF
v_call: TRBV30; j_call: TRBJ2-3; d_call: TRBD2; clone_size: NA; cdr3_nt: TGTGCCTGGAGTGTCGGGGGGGGGGCAGGTGATACGCAGTATTTT; cdr3_aa: CAWSVGGGAGDTQYF
v_call: TRBV10-3; j_call: TRBJ1-1; d_call: NA; clone_size: NA; cdr3_nt: TGTGCCATCAGTGAGTCGGGAAGGCGGAACACTGAAGCTTTCTTT; cdr3_aa: CAISESGRRNTEAFF
v_call: TRBV6-5; j_call: TRBJ1-4; d_call: NA; clone_size: NA; cdr3_nt: TGTGCCAGCAGTTGGGGCGATACTAATGAAAAACTGTTTTTT; cdr3_aa: CASSWGDTNEKLFF
v_call: TRBV6-2/TRBV6-3; j_call: TRBJ1-5; d_call: NA; clone_size: NA; cdr3_nt: TGTGCCAGCAGTTACCAGGCTCCCTCCCATCAGCCCCAGCATTTT; cdr3_aa: CASSYQAPSHQPQHF
v_call: TRBV29-1; j_call: TRBJ2-2; d_call: TRBD2; clone_size: NA; cdr3_nt: TGCAGTGCACCCGGGACTAGCGGGAGCGGGGAGCTGTTTTTT; cdr3_aa: CSAPGTSGSGELFF
v_call: TRBV19; j_call: TRBJ1-5; d_call: TRBD1; clone_size: NA; cdr3_nt: TGTGCCAGTAGGACCCGGGGGAAATTGGGGACAGATGGGAATCAGCCCCAGCATTTT; cdr3_aa: CASRTRGKLGTDGNQPQHF
v_call: TRBV19; j_call: TRBJ2-3; d_call: TRBD2; clone_size: NA; cdr3_nt: TGTGACCCCGGCGGGGGGGCCTACACGCAGTATTTT; cdr3_aa: CDPGGGAYTQYF
v_call: TRBV6-5; j_call: TRBJ1-5; d_call: TRBD1; clone_size: NA; cdr3_nt: TGTGCCAGCAGTTATGGGACAGGGGGGCAGCCCCAGCATTTT; cdr3_aa: CASSYGTGGQPQHF
v_call: TRBV6-4; j_call: TRBJ2-3; d_call: NA; clone_size: few; cdr3_nt: TGTGCCAGCAGTGACTCGGCTAGCTCTAGCACAGATACGCAGTATTTT; cdr3_aa: CASSDSASSSTDTQYF
v_call: TRBV15; j_call: TRBJ2-7; d_call: NA; clone_size: NA; cdr3_nt: TGTGCCACCAGCAGACCCGACCTATCCTACGAGCAGTACTTC; cdr3_aa: CATSRPDLSYEQYF
v_call: TRBV10-1; j_call: TRBJ2-7; d_call: TRBD2; clone_size: few; cdr3_nt: TGCGCCAGCAGTGAGTCGACTAGCGGGGGCTACGAGCAGTACTTC; cdr3_aa: CASSESTSGGYEQYF
v_call: TRBV7-9; j_call: TRBJ1-5; d_call: NA; clone_size: few; cdr3_nt: TGTGCCAGCAGCTTAGCGCTGGGCAATCAGCCCCAGCATTTT; cdr3_aa: CASSLALGNQPQHF
v_call: TRBV12-3/TRBV12-4; j_call: TRBJ2-2; d_call: NA; clone_size: NA; cdr3_nt: TGTGCCAGCAGTTTAAGGGGGGGTGGTGCCACCGGGGAGCTGTTTTTT; cdr3_aa: CASSLRGGGATGELFF
v_call: TRBV21-1; j_call: TRBJ1-4; d_call: NA; clone_size: NA; cdr3_nt: TGTGCCAGCAAGGGGGCAGGGTCAAGGGAGAGTATTGAAAAACTGTTTTTT; cdr3_aa: CASKGAGSRESIEKLFF
v_call: TRBV10-3; j_call: TRBJ2-1; d_call: TRBD2; clone_size: NA; cdr3_nt: TGTGCCATCAGTGCGCTAGCGGGGTCGGATGAGCAGTTCTTC; cdr3_aa: CAISALAGSDEQFF
v_call: TRBV18; j_call: TRBJ1-1; d_call: NA; clone_size: NA; cdr3_nt: TGTGCCAGCTCACCACTTCCTCTCCAGGGCGGGAACACTGAAGCTTTCTTT; cdr3_aa: CASSPLPLQGGNTEAFF
v_call: TRBV7-3; j_call: TRBJ2-1; d_call: NA; clone_size: NA; cdr3_nt: TGTGCCAGCAGTCAAGCACTAGGAGAGCAGTTCTTC; cdr3_aa: CASSQALGEQFF
v_call: TRBV7-9; j_call: TRBJ1-5; d_call: NA; clone_size: NA; cdr3_nt: TGTGCCAGCAGCGCCGGGGGGAGGGATCAGCCCCAGCATTTT; cdr3_aa: CASSAGGRDQPQHF
v_call: TRBV6-1; j_call: TRBJ2-5; d_call: NA; clone_size: NA; cdr3_nt: TGTGCCAGCACCCCCGTCGGGGAAGAAGAGACCCAGTACTTC; cdr3_aa: CASTPVGEEETQYF
v_call: TRBV2; j_call: TRBJ1-6; d_call: NA; clone_size: NA; cdr3_nt: TGTGCCAGCACCCTTGGGACAACTAATTCACCCCTCCACTTT; cdr3_aa: CASTLGTTNSPLHF
v_call: TRBV5-1; j_call: TRBJ1-2; d_call: NA; clone_size: medium-sized; cdr3_nt: TGCGCCAGCAGCCTCGACGGGGCGCGAACGGGCTACACCTTC; cdr3_aa: CASSLDGARTGYTF
v_call: TRBV6-2/TRBV6-3; j_call: TRBJ1-1; d_call: TRBD1; clone_size: NA; cdr3_nt: TGTGCCAGCAGTTACCCCCTAGGAGGGGGCATCGTGAACACTGAAGCTTTCTTT; cdr3_aa: CASSYPLGGGIVNTEAFF
v_call: TRBV15; j_call: TRBJ1-1; d_call: NA; clone_size: NA; cdr3_nt: TGTGCCACCAGCAGAGATCTGGGCACTGAAGCTTTCTTT; cdr3_aa: CATSRDLGTEAFF
v_call: TRBV10-3; j_call: TRBJ2-2; d_call: TRBD2; clone_size: NA; cdr3_nt: TGTGCCATCAGTGGGAATGTGGGACTAGGAAACACCGGGGAGCTGTTTTTT; cdr3_aa: CAISGNVGLGNTGELFF
v_call: TRBV7-9; j_call: TRBJ1-1; d_call: TRBD1; clone_size: NA; cdr3_nt: TGTGCCAGCAGCACCGACGGGACAGGGATTGGGAACACTGAAGCTTTCTTT; cdr3_aa: CASSTDGTGIGNTEAFF
v_call: TRBV29-1; j_call: TRBJ1-3; d_call: NA; clone_size: NA; cdr3_nt: TGCAGCGTTGGGGCCTCTGGAAACACCATATATTTT; cdr3_aa: CSVGASGNTIYF
v_call: TRBV12-3/TRBV12-4; j_call: TRBJ1-1; d_call: NA; clone_size: NA; cdr3_nt: TGTGCCAGCAGTTTATTCGGGGGTGTGGAAACTGAAGCTTTCTTT; cdr3_aa: CASSLFGGVETEAFF
v_call: TRBV7-9; j_call: TRBJ1-1; d_call: TRBD1; clone_size: NA; cdr3_nt: TGTGCCAGCAGCCCCGTCGACAGGGCCTATGAAGCTTTCTTT; cdr3_aa: CASSPVDRAYEAFF
v_call: TRBV20-1; j_call: TRBJ1-2; d_call: NA; clone_size: NA; cdr3_nt: TGCAGTGGTAGTACGGGGCTGGATGGCTACACCTTC; cdr3_aa: CSGSTGLDGYTF
v_call: TRBV30; j_call: TRBJ1-2; d_call: NA; clone_size: NA; cdr3_nt: TGTGCCTGCACGCCTGGGCAGATCTATGGCTACACCTTC; cdr3_aa: CACTPGQIYGYTF
v_call: TRBV2; j_call: TRBJ1-1; d_call: NA; clone_size: NA; cdr3_nt: TGTGCCAGCAGTGAGCTTCCCCCTGAAGCTTTCTTT; cdr3_aa: CASSELPPEAFF
v_call: TRBV19; j_call: TRBJ2-5; d_call: NA; clone_size: NA; cdr3_nt: TGTGCCAGTAGTTCCCTGAGTAGACGAACGGAGACCCAGTACTTC; cdr3_aa: CASSSLSRRTETQYF
v_call: TRBV21-1; j_call: TRBJ1-2; d_call: NA; clone_size: once; cdr3_nt: TGTGCCAGCAGCGAACTTCGACAGGGGGAAAACTATGGCTACACCTTC; cdr3_aa: CASSELRQGENYGYTF
v_call: TRBV5-1; j_call: TRBJ2-5; d_call: NA; clone_size: NA; cdr3_nt: TGCGCCAGCAGCTTGATGCCTAAGGGGCTTAAGACCCAGTACTTC; cdr3_aa: CASSLMPKGLKTQYF
v_call: TRBV20-1; j_call: TRBJ1-2; d_call: NA; clone_size: once; cdr3_nt: TGCAGTGCCCAACGTTCATATGGCTACACCTTC; cdr3_aa: CSAQRSYGYTF
v_call: TRBV2; j_call: TRBJ1-2; d_call: NA; clone_size: once; cdr3_nt: TGTGCCAGCAGTGAAATGTGGGGCTATGGCTACACCTTC; cdr3_aa: CASSEMWGYGYTF
v_call: TRBV7-9; j_call: TRBJ2-3; d_call: TRBD2; clone_size: NA; cdr3_nt: TGTGCCAGCAACCAGGCTGGCCTTAGCGGGGGTCACACAGATACGCAGTATTTT; cdr3_aa: CASNQAGLSGGHTDTQYF
v_call: TRBV20-1; j_call: TRBJ2-6; d_call: NA; clone_size: NA; cdr3_nt: TGCAGTGCCCCTCCCCGGGTGGGGGCCAACGTCCTGACTTTC; cdr3_aa: CSAPPRVGANVLTF
v_call: TRBV27; j_call: TRBJ1-6; d_call: NA; clone_size: NA; cdr3_nt: TGTGCCAGCAGTTTTAAGGTACAAGCTAATTCACCCCTCCACTTT; cdr3_aa: CASSFKVQANSPLHF
v_call: TRBV18; j_call: TRBJ1-1; d_call: NA; clone_size: NA; cdr3_nt: TGTGCCAGCTCACCGGACCTGTTGGACACTGAAGCTTTCTTT; cdr3_aa: CASSPDLLDTEAFF
v_call: TRBV6-1; j_call: TRBJ1-1; d_call: NA; clone_size: once; cdr3_nt: TGTGCCAGCGGGGGGTTAGGGACAATCATGAACACTGAAGCTTTCTTT; cdr3_aa: CASGGLGTIMNTEAFF
v_call: TRBV6-1; j_call: TRBJ2-6; d_call: NA; clone_size: few; cdr3_nt: TGTGCCAGCAGTAAAACAGGCTCTGGGGCCAACGTCCTGACTTTC; cdr3_aa: CASSKTGSGANVLTF
v_call: TRBV2; j_call: TRBJ1-5; d_call: NA; clone_size: NA; cdr3_nt: TGTGCCAGCAGCTTACAGGAGGATCAGCCCCAGCATTTT; cdr3_aa: CASSLQEDQPQHF
v_call: TRBV20-1; j_call: TRBJ1-5; d_call: NA; clone_size: large; cdr3_nt: TGCAGTGCTAGAGAGATTAAGGGGGACGGTCAGCCCCAGCATTTT; cdr3_aa: CSAREIKGDGQPQHF
v_call: TRBV7-9; j_call: TRBJ1-1; d_call: NA; clone_size: NA; cdr3_nt: TGTGCCAGCAGCCTCCGGACAGCTCCGAACACTGAAGCTTTCTTT; cdr3_aa: CASSLRTAPNTEAFF
v_call: TRBV6-5; j_call: TRBJ1-5; d_call: NA; clone_size: few; cdr3_nt: TGTGCCAGCAGTTACTCGTATGTCAATCAGCCCCAGCATTTT; cdr3_aa: CASSYSYVNQPQHF
v_call: TRBV6-1; j_call: TRBJ1-2; d_call: TRBD1; clone_size: NA; cdr3_nt: TGTGCCAGCATAAGACAGGGGAATGATGGCTACACCTTC; cdr3_aa: CASIRQGNDGYTF
v_call: TRBV7-8; j_call: TRBJ1-6; d_call: NA; clone_size: NA; cdr3_nt: TGTGCCAGCAGCGACCCACCAGATTCACCCCTCCACTTT; cdr3_aa: CASSDPPDSPLHF
v_call: TRBV20-1; j_call: TRBJ1-2; d_call: NA; clone_size: NA; cdr3_nt: TGCAGCGGAGGGGGTTGGATCTATGGCTACACCTTC; cdr3_aa: CSGGGWIYGYTF
v_call: TRBV6-2/TRBV6-3; j_call: TRBJ2-3; d_call: NA; clone_size: few; cdr3_nt: TGTGCCAGCAGTCACAGGGACTTAGGCGCAGATACGCAGTATTTT; cdr3_aa: CASSHRDLGADTQYF
v_call: TRBV20-1; j_call: TRBJ1-1; d_call: TRBD1; clone_size: few; cdr3_nt: TGCAGTGCTAGCCCTACAGGGGGGTCTGAAGCTTTCTTT; cdr3_aa: CSASPTGGSEAFF
v_call: TRBV15; j_call: TRBJ1-2; d_call: TRBD1; clone_size: few; cdr3_nt: TGTGCCACCAGCAGTTTGACAGGGGAAGGCTACACCTTC; cdr3_aa: CATSSLTGEGYTF